This TCR beta chain was captured by sequencing in a study of T-cell memory formation after mild COVID-19. Whole-study context: The TCR clusters were mostly specific to one donor. General observations from the study: Mainly in CM and EM were contracting CD4+ clones; CD8+ were in EMRA. Some clones that responded turned up in pre-infection memory, which suggests that cross-reactive memory joined in.

This clonotype is judged medium-sized. The antigen is not known. With V trimmed by 2 bases and J by 6 bases, 6 bases remained unmatched. The CDR3 runs to 15 residues. In germline, CDR1 is LNHDA, CDR2 SQIVND (reference sequence). TCRdb itself ran the 5' RACE reads through MiXCR, one entry per CDR3 protein. Among just over 300,000 distinct CDR3 sequences listed, roughly 21% were seen once. Sequencing input: PBMCs or a T cell subset sorted from them (not recorded which). This TCR was recovered from a man aged 18 to 30 who had mild COVID-19 (a few samples of this study predate the infection). Cell type and time point are not known. The chain links TRBV19 to TRBJ2-1; TRBD2 agrees at 8 bases. In DNA form, the CDR3 reads TGTGCCAGTAGTATACTGACTAGCGAAGTCAATGAGCAGTTCTTC. Amino acid sequence: CASSILTSEVNEQFF.